This is a list of T cell receptor beta chains from one sample in a study of blood T cells in healthy people across ages. MiXCR was run by TCRdb on the 5' RACE reads, yielding one entry per CDR3 protein. The table records approximately 900,000 distinct CDR3 sequences, about 44% of them present only once. Sequencing was carried out using blood. Source of these receptors: a man aged 25-40 years in good health. Each CDR3 is given with its conserved first and last residue. A clone size is listed for some rows: how often the clone was seen (once, few, many), or a class if it is expanded.

CASSRIDRDLREQYF	many	TRBV4-2
CASTQGSENSPLHF	few	TRBV12-3/TRBV12-4
CASSYAGPDDEQFF	few	TRBV12-3/TRBV12-4
CASSLRGAANQPQHF	-	TRBV5-6
CASSATGTNKETQYF	many	TRBV6-2/TRBV6-3
CASSHGSGSYEQYF	-	TRBV3-1
CASTPGRVSTEAFF	-	TRBV12-3/TRBV12-4
CSAVGQATGEKLFF	-	TRBV29-1
CASSTRQNTGELFF	-	TRBV9
CASSPILLAGSGELFF	once	TRBV3-1
CASSVTGTGNQPQHF	once	TRBV7-2
CASSQDRGQTQYF	-	TRBV3-1
CSAKRGGRTDTQYF	many	TRBV20-1
CASSSDRGYLHF	-	TRBV7-2
CASSQSGELFF	few	TRBV3-1
CATGLAAPYEQYF	-	TRBV28
CASSLGGTGGSYGYTF	-	TRBV7-2
CASSPGTNTGTQYF	-	TRBV12-3/TRBV12-4
CASGLDGTEAFF	-	TRBV7-9
CSARDFRVRSYEQYF	-	TRBV20-1
CASSPGTGMNTEAFF	-	TRBV7-2
CASSLGTGASPTYEQYF	-	TRBV13
CASSAQGVSNQPQHF	-	TRBV2
CASSLQGAAGANVLTF	many	TRBV28
CASSPRTGEAPLHF	-	TRBV7-2
CATSKGRENEKLFF	few	TRBV15
CSAGPLGNYGYTF	many	TRBV29-1
CAISPTGENEQFF	few	TRBV10-3